Here is one TCR beta chain with its context. TCRdb keeps only in-frame clones here, not all; method: immunoSEQ multiplex PCR. The sample has some 48,000 clones, approximately 86% seen once. This sample stems from a study of PD-L1 blockade in urothelial cancer. Time point in this sample: peripheral blood 6 weeks after treatment start. Germline loops: CDR1 WSHSY, CDR2 SAAADI. This CDR3 spans 15 amino acids. The V gene end was trimmed by 2 bases and the J gene end by 4 bases; junction bases not matched to a gene: 6. This TCR derives from a man aged 55 to 69 with urothelial cancer. The sample was PBMCs, taken around atezolizumab (anti-PD-L1) treatment. The chain carries TRBV10-2 and TRBJ1-2; TRBD1 agrees at 8 bases. CDR3 amino acids: CASSEGQGLGYGYTF. CDR3 in DNA: TGCGCCAGCAGTGAGGGACAGGGCCTCGGCTATGGCTACACCTTC.